These 23 T cell receptor beta chains originate from one sample sequenced in a study of cytotoxic CD8 clonotypes in ibrutinib-treated CLL (dated by TCRdb to the early 2020s). Libraries came from the immunoSEQ multiplex PCR assay. TCRdb provides this immuneACCESS table in a form limited to in-frame rearrangements. Some clones are lacking; in checked studies, under half of them reflect an unresolved V gene, and why the rest are absent is not known. For this sample the table gives hundreds of thousands of clones, of which roughly 80% were detected only once. Of the sample, 6.5% to 8.5% falls within the top ten clones. Sequences were derived from PBMCs, sampled before ibrutinib treatment. Receptor source: a human donor with chronic lymphocytic leukemia.

The gene calls are TRBV5-1 and TRBJ2-7; 8 positions agree with TRBD1. Germline lookup yields CDR1 SGHRS and CDR2 YFSETQ. The V and J ends lost 0 bases and 3 bases, in that order; junction bases with no gene match: 8. This CDR3 is built from 16 residues. The CDR3: CASSLAVTGGIYEQYF. The CDR3 nucleotides are TGCGCCAGCAGCTTGGCCGTTACAGGGGGAATCTACGAGCAGTACTTC.

The rearrangement joins TRBV6-4 to TRBJ2-1, with 8 positions matching TRBD2. The CDR3 is 15 amino acids. V was clipped by 2 bases and J by 8 bases; unmatched bases: 8. The V gene's germline CDR1 is MRHNA and CDR2 SNTAGT. Written as DNA, the CDR3 is TGTGCCAGCAGTGACGAGACGGGAGGGCCCTATGAGCAGTTCTTC. Its translation: CASSDETGGPYEQFF.

This chain joins TRBV9 and TRBJ1-2; a possible D gene is TRBD1 (6 bases). V lost 4 bases and J 6 bases, leaving 22 bases between the germline ends. The CDR3 contains 16 residues. In germline, CDR1 is SGDLS, CDR2 YYNGEE. This CDR3 reads CASSRLLGQGRDGYTF. Here the CDR3 DNA reads TGTGCCAGCAGCCGACTCTTGGGGCAGGGGCGAGATGGCTACACCTTC.

The V gene is TRBV10-3, the J gene TRBJ2-7, with TRBD2 identical over 7 bases. The CDR3 runs 15 residues. Unmatched junction bases numbered 6, after V lost 4 bases and J lost 0 bases. Per the germline V gene, CDR1 is ENHRY and CDR2 is SYGVKD. The CDR3 sequence is CAISGNGEGSYEQYF. The DNA of the CDR3 is TGTGCCATCAGTGGGAATGGGGAGGGCTCCTACGAGCAGTACTTC.

CDR3 sequence reads: CASSGRLAEETQYF. CDR3 in DNA: TGTGCCAGCAGCGGAAGACTAGCGGAAGAGACCCAGTACTTC. The chain recombines TRBV9 with TRBJ2-5, with TRBD2 matching over 9 bases. V lost 3 bases, J lost 3 bases, and 3 bases stayed unmatched. The germline V gene has CDR1 SGDLS and CDR2 YYNGEE. The CDR3 covers 14 residues.

Here the CDR3 reads CASSVEGFSGTNNEQFF. DNA of the CDR3: TGTGCCAGCAGCGTAGAAGGGTTTAGCGGGACCAACAATGAGCAGTTCTTC. The gene calls are TRBV9 and TRBJ2-1, with 8 nucleotides matching TRBD2. With 0 bases clipped from V and 5 bases from J, the junction kept 10 bases outside the gene matches. Germline V CDR1 and CDR2: SGDLS, YYNGEE. The CDR3 covers 17 residues.

The gene calls are TRBV29-1 and TRBJ1-2, with D perhaps matching TRBD1 (5 bases). This CDR3 spans 11 amino acids. Trimming pared 5 bases from V and 7 bases from J, leaving 11 bases between. The germline V gene has CDR1 SQVTM and CDR2 ANQGSEA. This CDR3 reads CSVITGSGYTF. CDR3 nucleotides: TGCAGCGTTATAACAGGAAGTGGCTACACCTTC.

This clone was detected once. The rearrangement links TRBV19 to TRBJ2-1; D might be TRBD2 (6 bases). The CDR3 runs to 15 residues. The V end lost 1 base, the J end lost 9 bases, and 16 bases lay between the germline ends. CDR1 is LNHDA, CDR2 SQIVND, per germline (reference sequence). The CDR3: CASSIVGGVLGEQFF. As DNA, the CDR3 is TGTGCCAGTAGTATAGTCGGGGGAGTGTTGGGTGAGCAGTTCTTC.

The chain links TRBV2 to TRBJ1-2; no reliable D call. CDR1 SNHLY and CDR2 FYNNEI come from the germline V gene. CDR3 size: 11 residues. The ends were cut back, 7 bases at V and 2 bases at J, with 5 bases in the middle. CDR3 in DNA: TGTGCCAGCAAAGAGAACTATGGCTACACCTTC. As protein: CASKENYGYTF.

The sample holds a few counts of this clone. The chain has TRBV10-3 and TRBJ2-1, with D unclear. In germline, CDR1 is ENHRY, CDR2 SYGVKD. V lost 2 bases, J lost 0 bases, and 14 bases lay in between. This CDR3 has 17 residues. CDR3 protein: CAISEPTSGASYNEQFF. The CDR3, as DNA: TGTGCCATCAGTGAGCCGACGTCGGGTGCCTCCTACAATGAGCAGTTCTTC.

This chain connects TRBV7-6 to TRBJ2-2; D unclear. The germline CDR1 and CDR2 sequences are SGHVS and FNYEAQ. The CDR3 covers 14 residues. V was shortened by 3 bases and J by 1 base, with 6 bases between the two germline ends. The CDR3 loop is CASSFLLNTGELFF. DNA for the CDR3: TGTGCCAGCAGCTTCCTACTGAACACCGGGGAGCTGTTTTTT.

This clone was seen only a few times. The CDR3 DNA reads as TGTGCCAGTAGTATAGAGCGGGAGCTTTTCAATGAGCAGTTCTTC. Its translation: CASSIERELFNEQFF. V gene TRBV19 combines with J gene TRBJ2-1, with TRBD2 matching 7 bases. CDR3 length: 15 amino acids. The germline CDR1 and CDR2 sequences are LNHDA and SQIVND (reference sequence). V lost 0 bases, J lost 6 bases, and 5 bases stayed unmatched.

The chain is built from TRBV11-2 and TRBJ2-7, with no clear D. Trimming removed 10 bases from V and 12 bases from J, with 16 bases in between. CDR1 SGHAT and CDR2 FQNNGV come from the germline V gene. The length of the CDR3 is 10 residues. The CDR3 DNA follows: TGTGCCATTAAAGCCCTAGTGCCGTACTTC. Translated: CAIKALVPYF.

CDR3 loop: CASSITRTNYGYTF. The CDR3 nucleotides read TGTGCCAGCAGCATAACACGGACGAACTATGGCTACACCTTC. J is TRBJ1-2 and V is TRBV11-2; no reliable D call. This CDR3 has 14 residues. Germline CDR1 reads SGHAT; CDR2 reads FQNNGV. V was pared by 5 bases and J by 2 bases, with 12 bases between.

This chain uses TRBV4-3 with TRBJ2-2; tentatively, D is TRBD2 (6 bases). Germline CDR1 is LGHNA and CDR2 is YSLEER. The CDR3 has 18 residues. The V end lost 4 bases, the J end lost 1 base, and 19 bases lay between the germline ends. DNA of the CDR3: TGCGCCAGCAGCCTCTTAGGGACTCTTACCAAGAACACCGGGGAGCTGTTTTTT. Encoded protein: CASSLLGTLTKNTGELFF.

V usage is TRBV6-5 and J usage is TRBJ2-7; 9 positions agree with TRBD2. The CDR3 is made up of 14 amino acids. Germline V gene lookup returns CDR1 MNHEY and CDR2 SVGAGI. With V trimmed by 4 bases and J by 3 bases, 4 bases remained unmatched. CDR3 loop: CASSLAGERYEQYF. DNA for the CDR3: TGTGCCAGCAGTTTAGCGGGAGAGCGCTACGAGCAGTACTTC.

This clone appeared once. The rearrangement joins TRBV15 to TRBJ1-1; D possibly corresponds to TRBD1 (6 bases). The length of the CDR3 is 14 residues. With 8 bases removed from V and 1 base from J, the gap between germline ends came to 14 bases. Germline-derived CDR1 and CDR2 are LNHNV and YYDKDF (reference sequence). CDR3: CATLPGHKNTEAFF. The CDR3 DNA follows: TGTGCCACCCTGCCGGGACACAAGAACACTGAAGCTTTCTTT.

The chain links TRBV19 to TRBJ2-7; 7 nucleotides align to TRBD2. The CDR3 totals 15 residues. Per germline, CDR1 LNHDA and CDR2 SQIVND (reference sequence). V was clipped by 4 bases and J by 5 bases; unmatched bases: 11. The CDR3 is CASSTRDYLLDEQYF. The CDR3 DNA sequence: TGTGCCAGTAGTACCCGGGACTACCTGCTGGACGAGCAGTACTTC.

The CDR3 DNA is TGCGCCAGCAGCCTTAGCGGGATTCCCTACGAGCAGTACTTC. It yields the protein CASSLSGIPYEQYF. The chain employs TRBV5-1 and TRBJ2-7, with 8 bases identical to TRBD2. In germline, CDR1 is SGHRS, CDR2 YFSETQ. The CDR3 contains 14 residues. V lost 4 bases, J lost 2 bases, and 5 bases stayed unmatched.

On this clone: The same CDR3 also results from other DNA sequences found in this sample. V is TRBV7-3 and J is TRBJ2-3; D remains ambiguous. The CDR3 spans 14 residues. Between the trimmed V and J ends, which lost 4 bases and 1 base, there was a span of 9 bases. Germline-derived CDR1 and CDR2 are SGHTA and FQGTGA. This CDR3 is CASSSTAGTDTQYF. The CDR3 nucleotides are TGTGCCAGCAGCTCCACCGCAGGCACAGATACGCAGTATTTT. The full variable domain, with the rest looked up from reference TRBV7-3 and TRBJ2-3, is GAGVSQTPSNKVTEKGKYVELRCDPISGHTALYWYRQSLGQGPEFLIYFQGTGAADDSGLPNDRFFAVRPEGSVSTLKIQRTERGDSAVYLCASSSTAGTDTQYFGPGTRLTVL.

The V call is TRBV30, the J call TRBJ1-2, with D maybe TRBD1 (5 bases). The CDR3 consists of 13 residues. The germline gives CDR1 GTSNPN, CDR2 SVGIG (reference sequence). V was clipped by 4 bases and J by 2 bases, with 11 bases between them. The CDR3 loop reads CAWNSGGNYGYTF. DNA for the CDR3: TGTGCCTGGAATTCCGGGGGAAACTATGGCTACACCTTC.

The chain is built from TRBV27 and TRBJ2-7, with D hard to call. CDR1 and CDR2 (germline): MNHEY, SMNVEV (reference sequence). CDR3 length: 15 amino acids. V shed 0 bases and J shed 6 bases, with 15 bases lying between them. CDR3 sequence: CASSLSGIGSLEQYF. The DNA of the CDR3 is TGTGCCAGCAGTTTATCGGGTATAGGTTCCCTCGAGCAGTACTTC.

V is TRBV7-2 and J is TRBJ1-1, with D unclear. This CDR3 comprises 14 residues. Between the trimmed V and J ends, which lost 1 base and 0 bases, there was a span of 6 bases. Germline V gene sequence: CDR1 SGHTA, CDR2 FQGNSA. The CDR3 protein is CASSLVALNTEAFF. DNA of the CDR3: TGTGCCAGCAGCTTAGTCGCCTTGAACACTGAAGCTTTCTTT.